This TCR beta chain appears in the sequencing data of a study of control samples from healthy donors and cancer patients. Sequencing was performed with immunoSEQ multiplex PCR; in TCRdb, only in-frame clones are kept and a portion is missing. The data contain 100,000 to 150,000 clones, 87% of them singletons. The CDR3 totals 14 residues. The germline gives CDR1 KGHSH, CDR2 LQKENI. Unmatched junction bases numbered 2, after V lost 0 bases and J lost 7 bases. Material: blood. This chain uses TRBV18 with TRBJ1-2; 10 positions match TRBD1. This clonotype was sampled from a man between 18 and 35 years old in good health. CDR3 sequence (DNA): TGTGCCAGCTCACCACCGACAGGGGGCGGTGGCTACACCTTC. Translation gives CASSPPTGGGGYTF.